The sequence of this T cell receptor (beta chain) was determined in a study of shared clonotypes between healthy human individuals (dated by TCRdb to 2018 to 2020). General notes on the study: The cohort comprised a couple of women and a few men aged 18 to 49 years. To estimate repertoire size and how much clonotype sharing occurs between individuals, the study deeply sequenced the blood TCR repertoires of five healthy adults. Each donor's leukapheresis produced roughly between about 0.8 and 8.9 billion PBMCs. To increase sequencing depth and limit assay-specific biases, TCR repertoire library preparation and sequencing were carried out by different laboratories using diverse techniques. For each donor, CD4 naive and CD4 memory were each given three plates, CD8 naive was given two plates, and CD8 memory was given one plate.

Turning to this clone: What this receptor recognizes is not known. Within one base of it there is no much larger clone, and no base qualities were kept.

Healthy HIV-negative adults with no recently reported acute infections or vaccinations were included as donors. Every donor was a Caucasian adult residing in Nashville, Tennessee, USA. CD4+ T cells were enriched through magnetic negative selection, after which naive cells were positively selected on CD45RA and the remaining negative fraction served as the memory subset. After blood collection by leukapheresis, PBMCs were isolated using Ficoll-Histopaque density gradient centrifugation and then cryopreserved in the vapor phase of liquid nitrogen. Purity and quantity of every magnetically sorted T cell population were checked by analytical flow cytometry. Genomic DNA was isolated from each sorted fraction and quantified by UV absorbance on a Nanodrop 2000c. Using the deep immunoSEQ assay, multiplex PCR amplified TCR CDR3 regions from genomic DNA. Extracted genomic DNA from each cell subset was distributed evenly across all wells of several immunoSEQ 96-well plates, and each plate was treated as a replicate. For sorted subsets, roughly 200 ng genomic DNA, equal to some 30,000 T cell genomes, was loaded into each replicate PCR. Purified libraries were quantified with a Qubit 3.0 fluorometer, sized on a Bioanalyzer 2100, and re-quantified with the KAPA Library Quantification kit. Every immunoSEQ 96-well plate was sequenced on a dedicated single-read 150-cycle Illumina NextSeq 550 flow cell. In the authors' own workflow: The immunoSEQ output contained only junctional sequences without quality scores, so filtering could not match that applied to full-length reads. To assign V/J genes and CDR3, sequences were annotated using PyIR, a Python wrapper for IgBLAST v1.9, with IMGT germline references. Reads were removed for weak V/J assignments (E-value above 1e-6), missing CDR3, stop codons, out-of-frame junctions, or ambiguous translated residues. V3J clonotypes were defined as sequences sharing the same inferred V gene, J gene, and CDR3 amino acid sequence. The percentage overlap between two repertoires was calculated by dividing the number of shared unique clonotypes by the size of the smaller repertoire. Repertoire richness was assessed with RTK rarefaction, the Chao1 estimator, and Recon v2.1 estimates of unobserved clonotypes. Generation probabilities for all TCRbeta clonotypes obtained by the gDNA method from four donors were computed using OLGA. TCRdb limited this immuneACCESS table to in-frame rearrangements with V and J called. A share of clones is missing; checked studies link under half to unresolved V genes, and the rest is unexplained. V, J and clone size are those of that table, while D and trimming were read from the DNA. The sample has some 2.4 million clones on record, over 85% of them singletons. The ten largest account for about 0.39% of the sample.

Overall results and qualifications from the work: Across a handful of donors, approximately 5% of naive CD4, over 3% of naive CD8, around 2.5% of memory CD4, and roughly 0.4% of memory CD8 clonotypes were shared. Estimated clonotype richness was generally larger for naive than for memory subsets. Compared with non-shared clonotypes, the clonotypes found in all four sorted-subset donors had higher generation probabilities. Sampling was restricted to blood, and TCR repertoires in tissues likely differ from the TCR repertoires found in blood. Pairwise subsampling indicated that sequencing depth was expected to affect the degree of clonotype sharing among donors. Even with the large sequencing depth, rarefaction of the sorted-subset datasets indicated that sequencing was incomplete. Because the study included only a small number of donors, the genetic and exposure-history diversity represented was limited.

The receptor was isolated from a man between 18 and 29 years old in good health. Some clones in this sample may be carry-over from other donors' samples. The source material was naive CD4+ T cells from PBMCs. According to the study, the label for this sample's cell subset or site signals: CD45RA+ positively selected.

The CDR3 reads as follows: CASSLTSDQETQYF. Here is the DNA: TGTGCCAGCAGCTTGACTAGCGACCAAGAGACCCAGTACTTC. The rearranged chain carries TRBV5-4 and TRBJ2-5, with TRBD2 matching 7 junction bases. CDR1 and CDR2, per the germline V gene (reference sequence), are SGHNT and YYREEE. Trimming takes 1 base off V and 0 bases off J; junction bases not matched to a gene: 0. From cysteine to phenylalanine, the CDR3 is 14 amino acids long. Just CDR3 DNA is preserved here, 42 bases in frame from base 1.